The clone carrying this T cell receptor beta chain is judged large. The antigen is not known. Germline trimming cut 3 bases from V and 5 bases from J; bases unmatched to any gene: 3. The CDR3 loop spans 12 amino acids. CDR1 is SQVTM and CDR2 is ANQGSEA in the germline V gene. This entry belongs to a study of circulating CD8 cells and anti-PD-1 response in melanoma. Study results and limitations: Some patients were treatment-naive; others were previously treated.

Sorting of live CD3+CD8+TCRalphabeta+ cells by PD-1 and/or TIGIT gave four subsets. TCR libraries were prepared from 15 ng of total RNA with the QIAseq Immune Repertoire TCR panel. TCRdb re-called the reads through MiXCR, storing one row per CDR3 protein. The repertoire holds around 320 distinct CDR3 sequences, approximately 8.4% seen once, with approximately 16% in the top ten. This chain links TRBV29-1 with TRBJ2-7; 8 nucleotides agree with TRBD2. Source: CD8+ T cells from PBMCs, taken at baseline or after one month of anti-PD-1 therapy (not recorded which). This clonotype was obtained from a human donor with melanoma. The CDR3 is CSVDSGRDEQYF. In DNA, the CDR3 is TGCAGCGTTGACAGCGGGAGAGACGAGCAGTACTTC.